This T cell receptor (beta chain) is drawn from a study of T-cell memory formation after mild COVID-19. TCRdb itself ran the 5' RACE reads through MiXCR, one entry per CDR3 protein. This table holds approximately 150,000 distinct CDR3 sequences, 15% to 20% found once. A remark on this clonotype: What it binds is not known.

Study-wide results and limits: Clonal second-wave expansions that peaked on day 37 had unconfirmed SARS-CoV-2 specificity.

The V gene lost 4 bases and the J gene lost 2 bases, with 10 bases spanning the gap. Germline-derived CDR1 and CDR2 are SGHTA and FQGNSA. The CDR3 has 14 residues. The sample taken for sequencing was PBMCs or a T cell subset sorted from them (not recorded which). V is TRBV7-2 and J is TRBJ2-3; weak D call: TRBD1 (6 bases). This TCR was recovered from an adult woman who had mild COVID-19 (a few samples of this study predate the infection). Cell type and time point are not known. As DNA, the CDR3 is TGTGCCAGCAGCTGGGCAGGGGTCACAGATACGCAGTATTTT. Translated, it gives CASSWAGVTDTQYF.